Here is one T cell receptor (beta chain) with its context. What it recognizes is unknown. The same CDR3 can be traced to other DNA sequences in this sample. Produced via immunoSEQ multiplex PCR; TCRdb's table is partial and in-frame only. The sample shows 150,000 to 200,000 clones, more than 85% of them seen only once. The sample comes from a study of T cell responses to AZD1222 COVID-19 vaccine. The study, taken as a whole, reports: White British donors predominated, females outnumbered males, and clonal diversity was possibly underestimated.

V was pared by 5 bases and J by 7 bases, with 8 bases between. This CDR3 spans 11 amino acids. Germline CDR1 SEHNR, CDR2 FQNEAQ (reference sequence). The V and J genes are TRBV7-9 and TRBJ1-2; no clear D. Material: peripheral blood, obtained on day 0 of AZD1222 vaccination. The sequence came from an adult in good health. This CDR3 is CASSLLGGYTF. The CDR3 DNA sequence: TGTGCCAGCAGCCTTCTAGGTGGCTACACCTTC.